Each of the 7 T cell receptor beta chains below was sequenced from the same sample in a study of cytomegalovirus exposure and HLA in healthy donors. 60 Vbeta and 13 Jbeta primers were used in PCR. Using immunoSEQ multiplex PCR, the repertoire was profiled, and TCRdb retains in-frame clones only, with some absent. This sample has some 190,000 clones, with 75% to 85% found just once. Sample: PBMCs. These receptors were taken from a man between 18 and 35 years old in good health and CMV-seronegative.

This sequence joins TRBV7-9 and TRBJ2-7; D gene ambiguous. The germline V gene has CDR1 SEHNR and CDR2 FQNEAQ (reference sequence). V dropped 3 bases and J dropped 10 bases, with 10 bases sitting between them. This CDR3 is built from 11 residues. The CDR3 sequence is CASSLKELQYF. DNA for the CDR3: TGTGCCAGCAGCTTGAAGGAACTACAGTACTTC.

The chain employs TRBV27 and TRBJ2-1, with 9 positions matching TRBD2. CDR3 length: 14 amino acids. After removal of 6 bases from V and 4 bases from J, the junction contained 4 bases not matched to a gene. CDR1 MNHEY and CDR2 SMNVEV come from the germline V gene (reference sequence). The CDR3 DNA reads TGTGCCAGCAGAGCTAGCGGGATATACAATGAGCAGTTCTTC. It is translated as CASRASGIYNEQFF.

The chain recombines TRBV13 with TRBJ2-1; 9 bases are a match to TRBD1. V lost 4 bases to trimming and J lost 4 bases; unmatched junction nucleotides: 17. The CDR3 is 19 residues long. Germline V CDR1 and CDR2: PRHDT, FYEKMQ (reference sequence). Here the CDR3 reads CASSSSGTGWLAEYNEQFF. The CDR3 DNA sequence: TGTGCCAGCAGCTCTTCCGGGACAGGGTGGCTAGCGGAGTACAATGAGCAGTTCTTC.

The chain is built from TRBV7-3 and TRBJ2-7; 7 bases map to TRBD1. This CDR3 has 13 amino acids. Germline trimming cut 1 base from V and 11 bases from J; bases unmatched to any gene: 8. CDR1 SGHTA and CDR2 FQGTGA come from the germline V gene. CDR3 nucleotides: TGTGCCAGCAGCTTAAAAGGTCTTACAGGGGAGTACTTC. It is translated as CASSLKGLTGEYF.

This chain uses TRBV6-5 with TRBJ2-1, with D unresolved. Trimming took 0 bases from V and 9 from J, leaving 12 bases between them. The CDR3 is 14 amino acids. Germline CDR1 MNHEY, CDR2 SVGAGI. The CDR3 DNA sequence: TGTGCCAGCAGTTACTCGTGGAGATATGGTGAGCAGTTCTTC. Protein sequence: CASSYSWRYGEQFF.

In its sample, this clone was seen a few times. This chain uses TRBV6-6 with TRBJ2-7, with 8 bases that match TRBD1. V lost 2 bases, J lost 7 bases, and 4 bases stayed unmatched. The CDR3 sequence is 13 residues long. In germline, CDR1 is MNHNY, CDR2 SVGAGI (reference sequence). The CDR3 DNA is TGTGCCAGCAGTTACCTCGGACAGGGAGAGCAGTACTTC. Encoded protein: CASSYLGQGEQYF.

The chain employs TRBV19 and TRBJ2-7; D may be TRBD1 (6 bases). V gave up 6 bases and J gave up 4 bases, with 10 bases separating them. This CDR3 has 12 amino acids. Germline V gene lookup returns CDR1 LNHDA and CDR2 SQIVND (reference sequence). For the CDR3, the DNA is TGTGCCAGTAGGGACAGCCTATACGAGCAGTACTTC. Amino acid sequence: CASRDSLYEQYF.